These 23 T cell receptor beta chains were all obtained from the same sample, sequenced in a study of blood T cell repertoires in COVID-19. Libraries were prepared by immunoSEQ multiplex PCR; TCRdb keeps only in-frame clonotypes and omits some of them. The sample consists of approximately 70,000 clones, around three quarters of them appearing once. Sequenced input: peripheral blood. The origin of the receptors is a woman in her 70s with acute or convalescent COVID-19.

This chain joins TRBV29-1 and TRBJ2-1; a weak D match, TRBD2 (5 bases). CDR1 is SQVTM, CDR2 ANQGSEA, per germline. V was cut by 3 bases and J by 7 bases, with 13 bases left in between. The CDR3 runs to 13 residues. The CDR3, as DNA: TGCAGCGTTGAGCCGCTACTAGGAAATGAGCAGTTCTTC. Translation: CSVEPLLGNEQFF.

The chain uses TRBV5-4 and TRBJ1-3; unclear D gene. The CDR3 is 13 residues long. The V and J ends lost 4 bases and 4 bases respectively, with 9 bases between them. CDR1 is SGHNT and CDR2 is YYREEE in the germline V gene (reference sequence). In DNA form, the CDR3 reads TGTGCCAGCAGCCCGGTGTCGGGAAACACCATATATTTT. Residues: CASSPVSGNTIYF. The full variable domain, rest sourced from reference TRBV5-4 and TRBJ1-3, is ETGVTQSPTHLIKTRGQQVTLRCSSQSGHNTVSWYQQALGQGPQFIFQYYREEENGRGNFPPRFSGLQFPNYSSELNVNALELDDSALYLCASSPVSGNTIYFGEGSWLTVV.

This chain links TRBV15 with TRBJ1-4; 9 bases agree with TRBD1. CDR1 is LNHNV, CDR2 YYDKDF, per germline (reference sequence). Trimming removed 3 bases from V and 8 bases from J; junction bases left unmatched: 13. The CDR3 is made up of 17 amino acids. The CDR3 DNA reads as TGTGCCACCAGCAGTTACCGAAAGACAGGGGGAGAGGAAAAACTGTTTTTT. Translation: CATSSYRKTGGEEKLFF.

The chain employs TRBV6-1 and TRBJ2-3, with 9 bases that match TRBD1. The V gene end was trimmed by 3 bases and the J gene end by 7 bases; junction bases not matched to a gene: 5. Germline V gene sequence: CDR1 MNHNS, CDR2 SASEGT. The CDR3 is 14 amino acids. In DNA, the CDR3 is TGTGCCAGCAGTGACACAGGGGGCAGAAATACGCAGTATTTT. As protein: CASSDTGGRNTQYF.

This clone was counted a single time. V is TRBV6-2 or TRBV6-3 and J is TRBJ2-1, with D unclear. The CDR3 has 12 amino acids. The germline V and J ends were trimmed by 5 bases and 7 bases, with 9 bases remaining between them. Germline V lookup: CDR1 MNHEY, CDR2 SVGEGT. The CDR3: CASSTLPNEQFF. CDR3 nucleotides: TGTGCCAGCAGTACACTACCGAATGAGCAGTTCTTC.

The chain has TRBV6-5 and TRBJ1-2; D unresolved. Germline V CDR1 and CDR2: MNHEY, SVGAGI. The V end was cut by 5 bases, the J end by 8 bases, with 15 bases between. This CDR3 contains 13 residues. The CDR3: CASSLKEAGGYTF. The DNA for the CDR3 is TGTGCCAGCAGTCTAAAGGAAGCGGGCGGCTACACCTTC.

The chain uses TRBV30 and TRBJ1-5, with TRBD1 identical over 12 bases. Germline-derived CDR1 and CDR2 are GTSNPN and SVGIG (reference sequence). The trim removed 2 bases at V and 7 bases at J, leaving 6 bases unmatched. The CDR3 consists of 15 residues. This CDR3 is CAWSMGTGGRQPQHF. The CDR3 DNA reads as TGTGCCTGGAGTATGGGGACAGGGGGCAGGCAGCCCCAGCATTTT.

This chain connects TRBV9 to TRBJ2-7; TRBD1 might be the D (6 bases). The CDR3 runs 15 residues. V was shortened by 4 bases and J by 5 bases, with 19 bases between the two germline ends. Germline V lookup: CDR1 SGDLS, CDR2 YYNGEE. The CDR3 is CASSPMGTYTNEQYF. Here the CDR3 DNA reads TGTGCCAGCAGCCCCATGGGGACATATACAAACGAGCAGTACTTC.

The V call is TRBV28, the J call TRBJ2-7; D gene uncertain. CDR1 and CDR2 (germline): MDHEN, SYDVKM. The CDR3 is 12 amino acids. Trimming stripped 2 bases from V and 4 bases from J, with 6 bases between. The CDR3 sequence is CASSLTAYEQYF. The CDR3 nucleotides are TGTGCCAGCAGTTTAACAGCATACGAGCAGTACTTC. Combining the CDR3 with reference TRBV28 and TRBJ2-7 gives the whole variable domain DVKVTQSSRYLVKRTGEKVFLECVQDMDHENMFWYRQDPGLGLRLIYFSYDVKMKEKGDIPEGYSVSREKKERFSLILESASTNQTSMYLCASSLTAYEQYFGPGTRLTVT.

This clone is a singleton in its sample. This chain joins TRBV18 and TRBJ2-3, with TRBD1 as a possible D gene (6 bases). Germline CDR1 KGHSH, CDR2 LQKENI. Trimming left V 2 bases short and J 2 bases short, with 8 bases between. The length of the CDR3 is 14 residues. Here the CDR3 reads CASSPGGPTDTQYF. The CDR3 DNA reads as TGTGCCAGCTCACCAGGGGGCCCCACAGATACGCAGTATTTT.

The chain joins TRBV19 to TRBJ1-1, with TRBD1 as a possible D gene (5 bases). CDR3 length equals 15 residues. CDR1 is LNHDA, CDR2 SQIVND, per germline (reference sequence). The V end was cut by 1 base, the J end by 5 bases, with 14 bases between. The CDR3 reads CASSIGMARGTEAFF. CDR3 bases: TGTGCCAGTAGTATAGGAATGGCGCGGGGGACTGAAGCTTTCTTT.

The chain couples TRBV5-4 to TRBJ1-1; 12 bases fit TRBD1. V trimming: 2 bases; J trimming: 9 bases; junction bases outside the gene matches: 5. The CDR3 sequence is 14 residues long. Germline V gene lookup returns CDR1 SGHNT and CDR2 YYREEE (reference sequence). The CDR3 here is CASSLNRDRGQAFF. The DNA for the CDR3 is TGTGCCAGCAGCTTAAACCGGGACAGGGGGCAAGCTTTCTTT.

V is TRBV12-3 or TRBV12-4 and J is TRBJ2-1; 11 positions agree with TRBD2. There are 13 residues in the CDR3. Trimming removed 0 bases from V and 13 bases from J; junction bases left unmatched: 2. CDR3 in DNA: TGTGCCAGCAGTTTAGCTAGCGGGAGGGCCCAGTTCTTC. This sequence encodes CASSLASGRAQFF.

This chain joins TRBV19 and TRBJ1-5; D ambiguous. The CDR3 loop spans 15 amino acids. The V gene lost 3 bases and the J gene lost 4 bases, with 13 bases spanning the gap. Germline V gene lookup returns CDR1 LNHDA and CDR2 SQIVND (reference sequence). The CDR3 coding sequence is TGTGCCAGTAGTATGACTGCCAACTTTAATCAGCCCCAGCATTTT. This encodes CASSMTANFNQPQHF.

The gene calls are TRBV7-8 and TRBJ1-4, with D maybe TRBD1 (6 bases). The germline V gene encodes CDR1 SGHVS and CDR2 FQNEAQ. The CDR3 has 15 residues. V lost 5 bases, J lost 0 bases, and 10 bases lay in between. The CDR3 loop reads CASSPTGATNEKLFF. The CDR3 DNA is TGTGCCAGCAGCCCGACAGGCGCAACTAATGAAAAACTGTTTTTT.

V is TRBV6-5 and J is TRBJ2-5; 9 bases align to TRBD2. The germline gives CDR1 MNHEY, CDR2 SVGAGI. The J segment lost 5 bases and the V segment lost 6 bases, leaving 10 bases of the junction unmatched. The CDR3 has 15 amino acids. CDR3 sequence reads: CASRRERGAWETQYF. The CDR3 region has the DNA TGTGCCAGCAGAAGAGAGCGGGGGGCCTGGGAGACCCAGTACTTC.

The genes are TRBV29-1 and TRBJ2-1; TRBD2 matches at 14 bases. CDR1 SQVTM and CDR2 ANQGSEA come from the germline V gene. The CDR3 extends over 15 amino acids. Trimming at V came to 4 bases and at J to 7 bases, leaving 6 bases not matched to a gene. The chain's CDR3 is CSVGGTSGRANEQFF. CDR3 DNA sequence: TGCAGCGTTGGAGGGACTAGCGGGAGAGCTAATGAGCAGTTCTTC.

The V call is TRBV14, the J call TRBJ2-1; 7 positions match TRBD1. CDR3 length: 16 residues. Germline V gene data show CDR1 as SGHDN and CDR2 as FVKESK. J was trimmed by 2 bases and V by 4 bases; bases with no gene match: 8. The CDR3 here is CASSRLGQIPYNEQFF. The DNA for the CDR3 is TGTGCCAGCAGCCGGTTGGGACAGATTCCCTACAATGAGCAGTTCTTC.

This clone was seen many times. The chain couples TRBV5-4 to TRBJ2-3; 7 bases fit TRBD1. This CDR3 region has 17 residues. Germline values: CDR1 SGHNT, CDR2 YYREEE (reference sequence). The J segment lost 0 bases and the V segment lost 4 bases, leaving 11 bases of the junction unmatched. The chain's CDR3 is CASSPDRQGWSTDTQYF. The DNA for the CDR3 is TGTGCCAGCAGCCCGGACAGACAGGGTTGGAGCACAGATACGCAGTATTTT.

The chain links TRBV3-1 (or the pseudogene TRBV3-2) to TRBJ1-4; possibly TRBD1 for D (6 bases). Deletions cut 4 bases from V and 4 bases from J, with 10 bases between. The germline V gene encodes CDR1 LGHDT and CDR2 YNNKEL (reference sequence). The CDR3 has 14 amino acids. The CDR3 coding sequence is TGTGCCAGCAGCCCCACAGGGTTTAATGAAAAACTGTTTTTT. Protein product: CASSPTGFNEKLFF.

The chain combines TRBV5-6 with TRBJ1-5; D not certain. The germline V and J ends were trimmed by 2 bases and 0 bases, with 6 bases remaining between them. Per germline, CDR1 SGHDT and CDR2 YYEEEE. The CDR3 is made up of 14 amino acids. This CDR3 is CASSFSHSNQPQHF. CDR3 bases: TGTGCCAGCAGCTTTTCCCATAGCAATCAGCCCCAGCATTTT.

This clone was observed a few times. V gene TRBV4-1 combines with J gene TRBJ1-6, with TRBD1 identical over 10 bases. Germline V gene data show CDR1 as MGHRA and CDR2 as YSYEKL. The CDR3 covers 14 residues. J was trimmed by 8 bases and V by 4 bases; bases with no gene match: 2. This CDR3 is CASSRGQGDSPLHF. DNA for the CDR3: TGCGCCAGCAGCCGAGGACAGGGGGATTCACCCCTCCACTTT.

The chain joins TRBV5-1 to TRBJ2-2; D unresolved. Germline V gives CDR1 SGHRS, CDR2 YFSETQ. This CDR3 contains 15 residues. V shed 0 bases and J shed 2 bases, with 8 bases lying between them. CDR3 nucleotide sequence: TGCGCCAGCAGCTTGGACGGGTTCAACACCGGGGAGCTGTTTTTT. This gives the protein CASSLDGFNTGELFF.